This T cell receptor (beta chain) was documented in a study of blood T cell repertoires in COVID-19. Study in general: Both acute and convalescent COVID-19 samples were obtained from the United States, Italy and Spain. PBMCs, B-cell-depleted T cells, or T cells provided the cDNA or gDNA that made up the material.

Authors' data handling: Researchers report that nucleated cell counts were estimated from reference gene primer amplification. Generated by immunoSEQ multiplex PCR, the TCRdb table keeps only in-frame clones and is missing some. Clone size and the V and J calls come from that table; the DNA yielded D and trimming. This sample has around 190,000 clones, with 70% to 85% found just once. The V and J ends lost 4 bases and 4 bases, in that order; junction bases with no gene match: 7. There are 17 residues in the CDR3. Germline values: CDR1 KGHSH, CDR2 LQKENI. The origin of this receptor is a human donor in a cohort sampled during active COVID-19. Specimen: peripheral blood. The chain combines TRBV18 with TRBJ2-2, with 12 bases that match TRBD1. For the CDR3, the DNA is TGTGCCAGCTCACTTCTCGGGACAGGGGGCACCACCGGGGAGCTGTTTTTT. Residues: CASSLLGTGGTTGELFF.